This TCR beta chain is from a study of cytomegalovirus exposure and HLA in healthy donors. Overall study: A later analysis reported the roughly 120 validation repertoires used the same platform as the approximately 660 first-cohort repertoires.

Assay used: immunoSEQ multiplex PCR; TCRdb lists only in-frame clones, some missing. The sample includes about 76,000 clones, 94% seen only once; the top ten take under 2%. The CDR3 runs 12 residues. Trimming pared 3 bases from V and 2 bases from J, leaving 5 bases between. Germline V CDR1 and CDR2: SGHNT, YENEEA. The chain couples TRBV11-3 to TRBJ2-7; D remains unclear. Sequenced material: PBMCs. The TCR comes from a young woman in good health and CMV-seropositive. The DNA of the CDR3 is TGTGCCAGCAGCTTGACACCCTACGAGCAGTACTTC. It specifies CASSLTPYEQYF. The full variable domain, rest sourced from reference TRBV11-3 and TRBJ2-7, is EAGVVQSPRYKIIEKKQPVAFWCNPISGHNTLYWYLQNLGQGPELLIRYENEEAVDDSQLPKDRFSAERLKGVDSTLKIQPAELGDSAVYLCASSLTPYEQYFGPGTRLTVT.